The rows below give T cell receptor beta chains drawn from one sample of a study of shared clonotypes between healthy human individuals. Measured with immunoSEQ multiplex PCR; TCRdb has only the in-frame clones, and not every one. This sample has hundreds of thousands of clones; roughly 94% occur once, and the top ten carry 24%. The specimen sequenced was naive CD8+ T cells sorted from blood. These receptor sequences come from a man in his thirties or forties in good health. The CDR3 runs from the conserved cysteine through the conserved F or W. The order of the fields is D gene, J gene, V gene, clone size, CDR3 DNA, CDR3 protein. D genes are given only for firm matches. Size tells how often a clone was seen (once, few, many) or the class of an expanded clone, and some rows leave it out.

-,TRBJ2-7,TRBV7-2,-,TGTGCCAGCAGCTTACCACTCTACTACGAGCAGTACTTC,CASSLPLYYEQYF
-,TRBJ2-7,TRBV6-1,-,TGTGCCAGCAGTGAACCAGGGATCAGCTCCTACGAGCAGTACTTC,CASSEPGISSYEQYF
TRBD2,TRBJ2-3,TRBV9,-,TGTGCCAGCAGCGCCTCAGCGGGAGGTATTAGGGATACGCAGTATTTT,CASSASAGGIRDTQYF
TRBD1,TRBJ2-3,TRBV4-3,-,TGCGCCAGCAGCCAGTGGACCGGGACAGGGCAGTATTTT,CASSQWTGTGQYF
-,TRBJ2-3,TRBV14,-,TGTGCCAGCAGCCCCGCAGATACGCAGTATTTT,CASSPADTQYF
TRBD1,TRBJ2-7,TRBV6-1,-,TGTGCCAGCAGTGACAGGGGGCTCGACGAGCAGTACTTC,CASSDRGLDEQYF
-,TRBJ1-5,TRBV28,-,TGTGCCAGCAGTTCCTACAGGGCACCGGGTCATTTT,CASSSYRAPGHF
-,TRBJ2-7,TRBV7-3,-,TGTGCCAGCAGCCCGGACAGTTTCTCCTACGAGCAGTACTTC,CASSPDSFSYEQYF
TRBD1,TRBJ1-1,TRBV4-3,-,TGCGCCAGCAGCCAAGAATCAGGGGGGAACACTGAAGCTTTCTTT,CASSQESGGNTEAFF
TRBD1,TRBJ1-1,TRBV6-1,-,TGTGCCAGCAATGACAGGGGGGATACTGAAGCTTTCTTT,CASNDRGDTEAFF
-,TRBJ2-6,TRBV11-2,once,TGTGCCAGCAGCTTAGGGGATCTCTGGGCCAACGTCCTGACTTTC,CASSLGDLWANVLTF
TRBD2,TRBJ2-7,TRBV5-5,-,TGTGCCAGCAGCCTACGGCGGGGGATGGGGAGCTACGAGCAGTACTTC,CASSLRRGMGSYEQYF
-,TRBJ2-7,TRBV9,-,TGTGCCAGCAGCGTAGAGGGCCTCACGGGTGAGCAGTACTTC,CASSVEGLTGEQYF
-,TRBJ1-1,TRBV9,-,TGTGCCAGCAGCGGATCTAAGAACACTGAAGCTTTCTTT,CASSGSKNTEAFF
-,TRBJ2-1,TRBV19,-,TGTGCCAGTAGTATATTTGGCCTAAATGAGCAGTTCTTC,CASSIFGLNEQFF
-,TRBJ2-5,TRBV7-9,once,TGTGCCAGCAGCTCGACGACGTTACGAGTTTTACACGGGGCAGAGACCCAGTACTTC,CASSSTTLRVLHGAETQYF
-,TRBJ1-5,TRBV7-3,-,TGTGCCAGCAGCCTAACGGGAGGTATTAATCAGCCCCAGCATTTT,CASSLTGGINQPQHF
TRBD2,TRBJ2-1,TRBV5-1,-,TGCGCCAGCAGCTTGACGGGACTAGCGGGATACAATGAGCAGTTCTTC,CASSLTGLAGYNEQFF
-,TRBJ2-2,TRBV9,-,TGTGCCAGCAGCCCTTGGGGACAAGACGCCGGGGAGCTGTTTTTT,CASSPWGQDAGELFF
-,TRBJ2-7,TRBV11-2,-,TGTGCCAGCAGCTTAGATTGGCCAGCGGTCTACGAGCAGTACTTC,CASSLDWPAVYEQYF
-,TRBJ1-1,TRBV7-9,-,TGTGCCAGCAGCTGGGGGGCGCGGGGAGCTTTCTTT,CASSWGARGAFF
-,TRBJ2-7,TRBV4-3,-,TGCGCCAGCAGCCAAGGCCGAGGGGCAACCTACGAGCAGTACTTC,CASSQGRGATYEQYF
TRBD2,TRBJ2-2,TRBV28,-,TGTGCCAGCAGTCCCCTGGGACCAGGGCGGGAGGCTACAAAATACACCGGGGAGCTGTTTTTT,CASSPLGPGREATKYTGELFF
-,TRBJ2-7,TRBV27,-,TGTGCCAGCAGTTTATACCAGGGATACGAGCAGTACTTC,CASSLYQGYEQYF
-,TRBJ2-1,TRBV7-6,-,TGTGCCAGCTTAGGGCGTTCCTACAATGAGCAGTTCTTC,CASLGRSYNEQFF
TRBD2,TRBJ2-5,TRBV15,-,TGTGCCACCAGCAGAGAGGGACTAGCTGGCGAGACCCAGTACTTC,CATSREGLAGETQYF
TRBD1,TRBJ2-1,TRBV6-5,-,TGTGCCAGCAGTTACATGGACAGGTCCTACAATGAGCAGTTCTTC,CASSYMDRSYNEQFF
-,TRBJ2-1,TRBV27,-,TGTGCCAGCAGTTTAGGGACTGGCTACAATGAGCAGTTCTTC,CASSLGTGYNEQFF
-,TRBJ1-5,TRBV7-8,-,TGTGCCAGCAGCCCAGCGCCCCGAGGGCAGCCCCAGCATTTT,CASSPAPRGQPQHF
TRBD2,TRBJ2-7,TRBV7-6,-,TGTGCCAGCAGCTTGACCGGGACTAGCGGATACGAGCAGTACTTC,CASSLTGTSGYEQYF
TRBD1,TRBJ2-7,TRBV28,-,TGTGCCAGCAGTTTATCGGGACAGGGGCACTACGAGCAGTACTTC,CASSLSGQGHYEQYF
-,TRBJ1-1,TRBV29-1,-,TGCAGCGTTGAGGCGGGACTGAACACTGAAGCTTTCTTT,CSVEAGLNTEAFF
-,TRBJ2-1,TRBV6-6,-,TGTGCCAGCAGTACGCTAGAAACCCCGACATTTGAGCAGTTCTTC,CASSTLETPTFEQFF
TRBD1,TRBJ1-1,TRBV5-4,-,TGTGCCAGCAGCTCGGGGGACAGGGAGAACTACCTGAACACTGAAGCTTTCTTT,CASSSGDRENYLNTEAFF
-,TRBJ2-5,TRBV2,-,TGTGCCAGCACCGAAGGGGAGACCCAGTACTTC,CASTEGETQYF
-,TRBJ2-5,TRBV7-6,-,TGTGCCAGCAGACGCATGGGAGAGACCCAGTACTTC,CASRRMGETQYF
-,TRBJ2-7,TRBV5-1,-,TGCGCCAGCAGCTTGGATACCTACGAGCAGTACTTC,CASSLDTYEQYF
TRBD1,TRBJ2-7,TRBV11-2,-,TGTGCCAGCAGCCCCACCGGGACAGGGACCTACGAGCAGTACTTC,CASSPTGTGTYEQYF
-,TRBJ1-1,TRBV7-9,-,TGTGCCAGCAGTCGCGAGGAAGAAGCTTTCTTT,CASSREEEAFF
-,TRBJ1-5,TRBV6-1,-,TGTGCCAGCAGTGAAGTGGGGTTCAATCAGCCCCAGCATTTT,CASSEVGFNQPQHF
TRBD1,TRBJ1-2,TRBV28,-,TGTGCCAGCAGCGGACCTGAGACCCGGGACAGACATGGCTACACCTTC,CASSGPETRDRHGYTF
TRBD2,TRBJ2-1,TRBV27,-,TGTGCCAGCAGTTTACAGAGCGGGAGCTACAATGAGCAGTTCTTC,CASSLQSGSYNEQFF
-,TRBJ2-1,TRBV29-1,few,TGCAGCGCCGCCCCGACAGACATCAATGAGCAGTTCTTC,CSAAPTDINEQFF
-,TRBJ1-2,TRBV6-5,-,TGTGCCAGCAGTACCCCCGCAGTTAGCTATGGCTACACCTTC,CASSTPAVSYGYTF
TRBD1,TRBJ1-5,TRBV27,-,TGTGCCAGCAGTCCTGCCGGGACAGGGGGCGATGGGTATAGCAATCAGCCCCAGCATTTT,CASSPAGTGGDGYSNQPQHF